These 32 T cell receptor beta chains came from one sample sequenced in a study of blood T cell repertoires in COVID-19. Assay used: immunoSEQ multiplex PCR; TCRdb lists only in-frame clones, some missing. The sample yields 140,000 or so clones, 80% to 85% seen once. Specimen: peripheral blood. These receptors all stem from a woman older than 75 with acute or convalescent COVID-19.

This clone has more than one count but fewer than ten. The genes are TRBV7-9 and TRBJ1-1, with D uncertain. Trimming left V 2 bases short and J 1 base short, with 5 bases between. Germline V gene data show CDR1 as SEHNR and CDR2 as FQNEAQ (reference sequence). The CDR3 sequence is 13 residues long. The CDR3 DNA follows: TGTGCCAGCAGCTTATTACAGAACACTGAAGCTTTCTTT. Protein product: CASSLLQNTEAFF.

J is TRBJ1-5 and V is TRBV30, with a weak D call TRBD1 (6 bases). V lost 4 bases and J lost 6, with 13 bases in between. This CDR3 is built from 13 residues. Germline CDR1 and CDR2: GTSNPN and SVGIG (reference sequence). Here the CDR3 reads CAWNRGASQPQHF. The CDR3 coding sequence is TGTGCCTGGAATCGGGGGGCTAGTCAGCCCCAGCATTTT. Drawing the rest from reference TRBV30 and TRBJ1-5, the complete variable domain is SQTIHQWPATLVQPVGSPLSLECTVEGTSNPNLYWYRQAAGRGLQLLFYSVGIGQISSEVPQNLSASRPQDRQFILSSKKLLLSDSGFYLCAWNRGASQPQHFGDGTRLSIL.

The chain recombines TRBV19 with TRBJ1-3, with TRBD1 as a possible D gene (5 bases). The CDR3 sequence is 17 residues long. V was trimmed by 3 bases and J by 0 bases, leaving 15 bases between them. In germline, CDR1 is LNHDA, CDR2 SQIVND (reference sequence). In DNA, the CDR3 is TGTGCCAGTAGTATGTGGGGGGGTTCAAGCTCTGGAAACACCATATATTTT. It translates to CASSMWGGSSSGNTIYF.

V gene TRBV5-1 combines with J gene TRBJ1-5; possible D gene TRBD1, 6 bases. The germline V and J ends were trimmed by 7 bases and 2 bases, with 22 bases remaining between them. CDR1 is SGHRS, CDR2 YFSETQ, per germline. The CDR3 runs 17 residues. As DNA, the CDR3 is TGCGCCAGCCAGTCTATCAACAGGGCTGGGGGCAATCAGCCCCAGCATTTT. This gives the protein CASQSINRAGGNQPQHF. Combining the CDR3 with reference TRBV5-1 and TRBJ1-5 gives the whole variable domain KAGVTQTPRYLIKTRGQQVTLSCSPISGHRSVSWYQQTPGQGLQFLFEYFSETQRNKGNFPGRFSGRQFSNSRSEMNVSTLELGDSALYLCASQSINRAGGNQPQHFGDGTRLSIL.

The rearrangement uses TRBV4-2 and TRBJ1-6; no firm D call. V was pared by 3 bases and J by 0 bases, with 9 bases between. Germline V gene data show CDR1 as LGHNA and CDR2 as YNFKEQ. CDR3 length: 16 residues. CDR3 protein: CASSHPGSSYNSPLHF. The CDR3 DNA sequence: TGTGCCAGCAGCCACCCCGGGAGCTCCTATAATTCACCCCTCCACTTT.

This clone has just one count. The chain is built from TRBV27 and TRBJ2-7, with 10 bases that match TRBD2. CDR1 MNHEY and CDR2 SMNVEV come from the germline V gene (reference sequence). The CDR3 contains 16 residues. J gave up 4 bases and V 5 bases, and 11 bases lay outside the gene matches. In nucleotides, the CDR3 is TGTGCCAGCAGTGGGGGACCTGGGACTAGCGTTTACGAGCAGTACTTC. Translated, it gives CASSGGPGTSVYEQYF.

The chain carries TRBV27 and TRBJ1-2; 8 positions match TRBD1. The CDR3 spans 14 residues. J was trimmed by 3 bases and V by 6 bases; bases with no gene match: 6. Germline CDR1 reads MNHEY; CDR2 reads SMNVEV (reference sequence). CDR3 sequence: CASRKTGDHYGYTF. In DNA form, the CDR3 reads TGTGCCAGCAGGAAGACAGGGGACCACTATGGCTACACCTTC.

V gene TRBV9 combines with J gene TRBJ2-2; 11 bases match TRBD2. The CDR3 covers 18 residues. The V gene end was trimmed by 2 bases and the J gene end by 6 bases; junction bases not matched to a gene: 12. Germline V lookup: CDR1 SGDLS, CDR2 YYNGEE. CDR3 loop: CASSVPSGRRPVPGELFF. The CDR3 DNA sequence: TGTGCCAGCAGCGTGCCTAGCGGGAGGCGCCCAGTTCCCGGGGAGCTGTTTTTT. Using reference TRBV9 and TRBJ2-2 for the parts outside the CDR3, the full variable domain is DSGVTQTPKHLITATGQRVTLRCSPRSGDLSVYWYQQSLDQGLQFLIQYYNGEERAKGNILERFSAQQFPDLHSELNLSSLELGDSALYFCASSVPSGRRPVPGELFFGEGSRLTVL.

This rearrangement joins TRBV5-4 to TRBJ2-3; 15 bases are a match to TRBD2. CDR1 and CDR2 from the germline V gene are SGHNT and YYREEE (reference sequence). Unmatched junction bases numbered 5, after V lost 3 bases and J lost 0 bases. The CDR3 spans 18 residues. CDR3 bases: TGTGCCAGCAGCTCGGGACTAGCGGGGGGACCTAGCACAGATACGCAGTATTTT. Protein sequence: CASSSGLAGGPSTDTQYF.

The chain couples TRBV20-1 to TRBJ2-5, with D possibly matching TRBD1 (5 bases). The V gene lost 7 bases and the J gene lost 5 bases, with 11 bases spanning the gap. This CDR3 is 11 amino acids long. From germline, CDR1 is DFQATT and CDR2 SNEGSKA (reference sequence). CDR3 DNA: TGCAGTGGAGAAGGGGTGGAGACCCAGTACTTC. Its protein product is CSGEGVETQYF.

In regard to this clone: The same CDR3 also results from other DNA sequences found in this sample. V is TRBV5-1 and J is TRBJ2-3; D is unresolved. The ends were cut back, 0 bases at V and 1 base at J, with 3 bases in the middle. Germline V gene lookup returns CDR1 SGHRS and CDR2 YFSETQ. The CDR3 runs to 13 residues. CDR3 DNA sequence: TGCGCCAGCAGCTTGGTCGGCACAGATACGCAGTATTTT. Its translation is CASSLVGTDTQYF.

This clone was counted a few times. The CDR3 loop reads CASRGGPYEQYF. The CDR3 nucleotides are TGCGCCAGCAGGGGGGGGCCCTACGAGCAGTACTTC. The chain is built from TRBV5-1 and TRBJ2-7; tentatively, D is TRBD2 (7 bases). The ends were cut back, 5 bases at V and 2 bases at J, with 8 bases in the middle. Germline assignment: CDR1 SGHRS and CDR2 YFSETQ. The CDR3 has 12 residues.

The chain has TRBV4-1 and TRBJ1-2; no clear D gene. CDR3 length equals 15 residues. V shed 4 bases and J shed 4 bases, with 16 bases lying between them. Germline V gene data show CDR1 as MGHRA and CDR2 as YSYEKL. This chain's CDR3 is CASSPVPVISYGYTF. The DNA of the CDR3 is TGCGCCAGCAGCCCAGTACCCGTAATATCCTATGGCTACACCTTC.

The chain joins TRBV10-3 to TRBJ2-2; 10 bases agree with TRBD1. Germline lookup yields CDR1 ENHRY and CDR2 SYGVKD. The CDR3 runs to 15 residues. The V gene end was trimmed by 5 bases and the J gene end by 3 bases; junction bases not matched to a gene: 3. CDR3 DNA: TGTGCCATCAGTCGGGACAGGGGAGACACCGGGGAGCTGTTTTTT. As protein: CAISRDRGDTGELFF.

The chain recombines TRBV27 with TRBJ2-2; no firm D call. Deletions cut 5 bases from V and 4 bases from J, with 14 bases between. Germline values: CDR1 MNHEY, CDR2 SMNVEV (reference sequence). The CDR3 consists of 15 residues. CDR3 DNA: TGTGCCAGCAGTCCGAGGAGTTGGAGCACCGGGGAGCTGTTTTTT. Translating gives CASSPRSWSTGELFF.

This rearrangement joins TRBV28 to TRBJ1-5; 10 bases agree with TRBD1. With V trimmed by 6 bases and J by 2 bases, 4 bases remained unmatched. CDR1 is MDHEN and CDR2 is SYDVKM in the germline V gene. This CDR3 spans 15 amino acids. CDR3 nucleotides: TGTGCCAGCAGCCGGGACAGGGGTGGCAATCAGCCCCAGCATTTT. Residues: CASSRDRGGNQPQHF.

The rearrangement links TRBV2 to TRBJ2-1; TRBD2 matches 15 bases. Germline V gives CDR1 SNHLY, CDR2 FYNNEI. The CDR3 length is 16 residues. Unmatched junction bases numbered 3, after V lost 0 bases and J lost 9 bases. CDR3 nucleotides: TGTGCCAGCAGTGAAGCAAGGACTAGCGGGAGGGGTGAGCAGTTCTTC. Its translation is CASSEARTSGRGEQFF.

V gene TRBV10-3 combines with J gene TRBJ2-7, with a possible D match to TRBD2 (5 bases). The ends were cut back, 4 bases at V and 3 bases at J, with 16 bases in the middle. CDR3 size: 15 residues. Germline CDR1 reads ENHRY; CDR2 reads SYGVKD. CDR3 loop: CAISASPLSFYEQYF. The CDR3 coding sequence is TGTGCCATCAGTGCTAGCCCGTTAAGTTTCTACGAGCAGTACTTC.

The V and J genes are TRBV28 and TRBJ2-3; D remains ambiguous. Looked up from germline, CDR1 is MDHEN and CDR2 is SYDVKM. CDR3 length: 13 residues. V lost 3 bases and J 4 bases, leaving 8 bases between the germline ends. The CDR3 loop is CASSFSSADTQYF. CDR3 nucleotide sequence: TGTGCCAGCAGTTTCTCGTCGGCAGATACGCAGTATTTT.

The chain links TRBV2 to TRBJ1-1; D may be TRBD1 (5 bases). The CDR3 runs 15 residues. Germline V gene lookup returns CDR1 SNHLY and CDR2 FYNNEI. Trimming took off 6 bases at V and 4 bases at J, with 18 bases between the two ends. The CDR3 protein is CASSGTSRKITEAFF. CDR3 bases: TGTGCCAGCAGCGGGACTTCCCGAAAAATCACTGAAGCTTTCTTT. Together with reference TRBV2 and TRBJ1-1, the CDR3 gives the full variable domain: EPEVTQTPSHQVTQMGQEVILRCVPISNHLYFYWYRQILGQKVEFLVSFYNNEISEKSEIFDDQFSVERPDGSNFTLKIRSTKLEDSAMYFCASSGTSRKITEAFFGQGTRLTVV.

This CDR3 is CASSLPLALDEQFF. CDR3 DNA: TGTGCCAGCAGCTTGCCGCTAGCGTTGGATGAGCAGTTCTTC. The chain combines TRBV5-4 with TRBJ2-1; D perhaps matches TRBD2 (6 bases). This CDR3 region has 14 residues. Trimming took 1 base from V and 8 from J, leaving 13 bases between them. Per germline, CDR1 SGHNT and CDR2 YYREEE (reference sequence).

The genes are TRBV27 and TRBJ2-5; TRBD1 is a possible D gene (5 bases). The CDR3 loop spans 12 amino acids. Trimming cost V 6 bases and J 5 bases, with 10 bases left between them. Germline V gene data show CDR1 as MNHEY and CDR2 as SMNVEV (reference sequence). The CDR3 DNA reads TGTGCCAGCAGAGGGCAGGGCGAGACCCAGTACTTC. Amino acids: CASRGQGETQYF.

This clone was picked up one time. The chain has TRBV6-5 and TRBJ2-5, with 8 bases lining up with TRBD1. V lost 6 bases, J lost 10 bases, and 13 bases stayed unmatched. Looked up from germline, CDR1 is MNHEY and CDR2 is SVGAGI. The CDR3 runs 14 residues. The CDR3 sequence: CASRPSGGQGDQYF. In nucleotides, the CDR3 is TGTGCCAGCAGGCCCTCAGGGGGCCAAGGAGACCAGTACTTC.

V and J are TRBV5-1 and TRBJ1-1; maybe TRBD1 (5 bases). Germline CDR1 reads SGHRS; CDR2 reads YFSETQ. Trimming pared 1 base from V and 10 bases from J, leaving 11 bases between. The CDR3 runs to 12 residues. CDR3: CASSLQGMGAFF. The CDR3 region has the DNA TGCGCCAGCAGCTTGCAGGGCATGGGAGCTTTCTTT.

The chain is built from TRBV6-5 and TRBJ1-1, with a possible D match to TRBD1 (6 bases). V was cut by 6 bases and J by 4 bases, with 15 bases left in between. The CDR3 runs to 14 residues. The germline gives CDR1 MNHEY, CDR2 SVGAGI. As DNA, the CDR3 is TGTGCCAGCAGCCCCCGGAGGGGGGGCACTGAAGCTTTCTTT. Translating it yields CASSPRRGGTEAFF.

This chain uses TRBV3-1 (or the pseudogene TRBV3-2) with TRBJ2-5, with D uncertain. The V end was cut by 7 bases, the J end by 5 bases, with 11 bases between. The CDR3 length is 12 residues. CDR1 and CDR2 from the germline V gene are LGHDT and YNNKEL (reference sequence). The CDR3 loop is CASTTVRETQYF. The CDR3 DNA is TGTGCCAGCACGACTGTTCGGGAGACCCAGTACTTC.

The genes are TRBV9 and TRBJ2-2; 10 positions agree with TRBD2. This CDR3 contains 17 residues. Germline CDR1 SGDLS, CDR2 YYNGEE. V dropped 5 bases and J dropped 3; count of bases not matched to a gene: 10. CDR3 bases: TGTGCCAGCAGTTACTCAGCGGGGGGGCCGTACACCGGGGAGCTGTTTTTT. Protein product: CASSYSAGGPYTGELFF.

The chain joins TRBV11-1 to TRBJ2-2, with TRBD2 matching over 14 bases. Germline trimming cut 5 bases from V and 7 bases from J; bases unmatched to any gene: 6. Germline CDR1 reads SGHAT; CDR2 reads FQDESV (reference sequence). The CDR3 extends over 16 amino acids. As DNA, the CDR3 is TGTGCCAGCAGCCTGACTAGCGGGAGGGCCGGCGGGGAGCTGTTTTTT. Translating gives CASSLTSGRAGGELFF.

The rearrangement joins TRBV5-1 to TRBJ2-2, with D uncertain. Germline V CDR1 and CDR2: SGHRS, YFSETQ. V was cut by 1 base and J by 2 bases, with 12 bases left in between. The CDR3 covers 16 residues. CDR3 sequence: CASSLIDQANTGELFF. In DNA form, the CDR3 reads TGCGCCAGCAGCTTGATAGACCAGGCCAACACCGGGGAGCTGTTTTTT. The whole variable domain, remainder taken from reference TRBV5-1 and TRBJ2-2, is KAGVTQTPRYLIKTRGQQVTLSCSPISGHRSVSWYQQTPGQGLQFLFEYFSETQRNKGNFPGRFSGRQFSNSRSEMNVSTLELGDSALYLCASSLIDQANTGELFFGEGSRLTVL.

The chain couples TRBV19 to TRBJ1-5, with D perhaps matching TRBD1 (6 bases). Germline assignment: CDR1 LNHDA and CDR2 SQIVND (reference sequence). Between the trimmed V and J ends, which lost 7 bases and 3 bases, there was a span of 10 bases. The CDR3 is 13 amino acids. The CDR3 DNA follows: TGTGCCAGTACCGGGACACTCAATCAGCCCCAGCATTTT. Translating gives CASTGTLNQPQHF.

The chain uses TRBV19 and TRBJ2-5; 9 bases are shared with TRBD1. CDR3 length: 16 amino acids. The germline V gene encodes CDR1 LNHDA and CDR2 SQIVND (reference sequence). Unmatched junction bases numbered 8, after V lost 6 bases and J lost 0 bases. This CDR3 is CASSRLWDRDQETQYF. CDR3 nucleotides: TGTGCCAGTAGCCGCCTTTGGGACAGGGACCAAGAGACCCAGTACTTC. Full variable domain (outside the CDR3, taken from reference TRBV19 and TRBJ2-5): DGGITQSPKYLFRKEGQNVTLSCEQNLNHDAMYWYRQDPGQGLRLIYYSQIVNDFQKGDIAEGYSVSREKKESFPLTVTSAQKNPTAFYLCASSRLWDRDQETQYFGPGTRLLVL.

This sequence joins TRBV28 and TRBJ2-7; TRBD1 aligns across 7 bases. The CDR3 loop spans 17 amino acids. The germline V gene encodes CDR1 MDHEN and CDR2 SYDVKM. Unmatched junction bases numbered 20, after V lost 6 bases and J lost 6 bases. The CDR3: CASRVFNWAQTGPEQYF. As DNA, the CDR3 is TGTGCCAGCAGAGTCTTTAATTGGGCCCAGACAGGGCCCGAGCAGTACTTC.